This T cell receptor (beta chain) is drawn from a study of human thymus T cells. Notes on the study in general: Gene usage (both V and J) appeared biased in thymic and blood repertoires. Unrelated individuals were reported by related research to share highly overlapping thymic repertoires.

The table came from immunoSEQ multiplex PCR; TCRdb's copy has only in-frame clones and leaves some out. The sample has some 80,000 clones, just over 95% seen once. From germline, CDR1 is SGHRS and CDR2 YFSETQ. J gave up 6 bases and V 1 base, and 4 bases lay outside the gene matches. The CDR3 runs 13 residues. In the case of this clone: Its antigen is unknown.

Resections that were taken during corrective heart surgery supplied the thymus tissue. Healthy Finnish infants undergoing corrective surgery for congenital heart defects were used as donors. The TCR was taken from a boy younger than two with a congenital heart defect but otherwise immunologically healthy. Sequencing used thymus tissue. The J gene is TRBJ2-7, the V gene TRBV5-1, with 7 bases lining up with TRBD1. CDR3 bases: TGCGCCAGCAGCTTGATACAGGGGTCCGAGCAGTACTTC. As protein: CASSLIQGSEQYF.